Described below is a single T cell receptor (beta chain) sequence and its context. Its antigen is not known. In germline, CDR1 is SGHDT, CDR2 YYEEEE. Trimming took 0 bases from V and 6 from J, leaving 9 bases between them. The CDR3 length is 13 residues. Constant-segment primers were used for 5'RACE, and the resulting TCR alpha and TCR beta cDNA libraries carried sample barcodes and UMIs. Each CDR3 protein is one row after TCRdb ran MiXCR on the 5' RACE reads. This repertoire shows about 340,000 distinct CDR3 sequences, 13% found once; its top ten account for about a fifth. The sample is drawn from a study of T-cell memory formation after mild COVID-19. General study points: Those CD4+ clones that contracted were mainly in CM and EM (CD8+ ones in EMRA). Among clones peaking at day 37 in the second wave, SARS-CoV-2 specificity remained unconfirmed.

This sequence joins TRBV5-6 and TRBJ1-2, with a possible D match to TRBD1 (5 bases). This TCR came from a man younger than 35 who had mild COVID-19 (a few samples of this study predate the infection). Cell type and time point are not known. Sequencing used PBMCs or a T cell subset sorted from them (not recorded which). DNA of the CDR3: TGTGCCAGCAGCTTGGTCCAGGGACATGGCTACACCTTC. As protein: CASSLVQGHGYTF. The complete variable domain, with remaining parts taken from reference TRBV5-6 and TRBJ1-2, reads DAGVTQSPTHLIKTRGQQVTLRCSPKSGHDTVSWYQQALGQGPQFIFQYYEEEERQRGNFPDRFSGHQFPNYSSELNVNALLLGDSALYLCASSLVQGHGYTFGSGTRLTVV.